This entry lists 23 T cell receptor beta chains sequenced from one sample in a study of post-analysis software for immune sequencing data. Study-wide points: Patients showed TRBV5-6, TRBV5-1 and TRBV20-1 among roughly five TRBV segments more frequent than in controls.

cDNA libraries of TCR beta carried unique molecular identifiers. TCRdb called the PCR reads again in MiXCR, with one record for every CDR3 protein. Of over 300,000 distinct CDR3 sequences detected, approximately 38% appear once; the ten largest clones hold 13%. These receptors have no identified antigens. Specimen: blood. These receptors were taken from a girl between 10 and 17 years old with multiple sclerosis.

The sample holds a few counts of this clonotype. The rearrangement joins TRBV5-1 to TRBJ2-6, with D unclear. The germline CDR1 and CDR2 sequences are SGHRS and YFSETQ. The V end lost 2 bases, the J end lost 0 bases, and 9 bases lay between the germline ends. The length of the CDR3 is 16 residues. The CDR3 DNA is TGCGCCAGCAGCTTCGGTGGCGGCTCTGGGGCCAACGTCCTGACTTTC. Translating it yields CASSFGGGSGANVLTF.

This chain joins TRBV29-1 and TRBJ1-1; D possibly corresponds to TRBD1 (6 bases). Trimming removed 4 bases from V and 6 bases from J, with 9 bases in between. The length of the CDR3 is 11 residues. CDR1 is SQVTM, CDR2 ANQGSEA, per germline. The DNA for the CDR3 is TGCAGCGTTGGGACAGCCTCTGAAGCTTTCTTT. Translation: CSVGTASEAFF.

V is TRBV12-3 or TRBV12-4 and J is TRBJ2-2; 8 nucleotides align to TRBD2. V was pared by 4 bases and J by 8 bases, with 6 bases of the junction left unmatched. The CDR3 loop spans 14 amino acids. CDR3 coding DNA: TGTGCCAGCAGTTCAGGGACTAGGGGAGGGGAGCTGTTTTTT. It encodes CASSSGTRGGELFF.

This sequence joins TRBV5-6 and TRBJ2-5; 7 bases fit TRBD2. The last part of the DNA fits TRBJ2-7 better; the J call may be wrong. CDR3 length: 15 residues. Germline-derived CDR1 and CDR2 are SGHDT and YYEEEE. The CDR3 DNA sequence: TGTGCCAGCAGCTCGGCCCGACTAGCAGACTACGAGCAGTACTTC. As protein: CASSSARLADYEQYF.

This clonotype was detected only a few times. The chain carries TRBV5-1 and TRBJ2-2; D may be TRBD1 (6 bases). CDR3 length equals 15 residues. Germline V CDR1 and CDR2: SGHRS, YFSETQ. The ends were cut back, 5 bases at V and 0 bases at J, with 11 bases in the middle. CDR3 in DNA: TGCGCCAGCAGTGCCACAGGGCCGAACACCGGGGAGCTGTTTTTT. It yields the protein CASSATGPNTGELFF.

This clonotype was counted ten times or more. This chain uses TRBV10-3 with TRBJ2-7; TRBD2 is a possible D gene (5 bases). Trimming removed 6 bases from V and 4 bases from J, with 13 bases in between. This CDR3 spans 13 amino acids. Germline V gives CDR1 ENHRY, CDR2 SYGVKD. The CDR3 loop reads CAIRGSEGYEQYF. The CDR3 DNA sequence: TGTGCCATCAGAGGGAGTGAGGGATACGAGCAGTACTTC.

The chain has TRBV6-5 and TRBJ1-2; 7 bases fit TRBD1. The germline CDR1 and CDR2 sequences are MNHEY and SVGAGI. This CDR3 is 14 amino acids long. J lost 4 bases, V lost 6 bases, and 8 bases had no gene match. DNA of the CDR3: TGTGCCAGCAGCAGGGACAGAGAAGGCTATGGCTACACCTTC. Translating gives CASSRDREGYGYTF.

In its sample, this clonotype was seen a few times. V and J are TRBV12-3 or TRBV12-4 and TRBJ2-7, with D unresolved. The CDR3 has 10 residues. Trimming took 8 bases from V and 4 from J, leaving 6 bases between them. The CDR3 region has the DNA TGTGCCAGCGCCTTATACGAGCAGTACTTC. Protein product: CASALYEQYF.

The sample holds many counts of this clonotype. V is TRBV4-2 and J is TRBJ2-5, with 9 bases lining up with TRBD2. CDR3 length: 16 residues. From germline, CDR1 is LGHNA and CDR2 YNFKEQ. Trimming at V came to 0 bases and at J to 5 bases, leaving 7 bases not matched to a gene. The CDR3 bases are TGTGCCAGCAGCCAAGATGTGCGGGGGGGCCTCGAGACCCAGTACTTC. Its translation: CASSQDVRGGLETQYF.

Only a few counts were recorded for this clonotype. The chain employs TRBV7-2 and TRBJ2-5, with 9 positions matching TRBD1. Per the germline V gene, CDR1 is SGHTA and CDR2 is FQGNSA. Trimming took 5 bases from V and 3 from J; bases not matched to a gene: 4. CDR3 size: 14 residues. The CDR3 reads CASSARTGEETQYF. The CDR3 region has the DNA TGTGCCAGCAGCGCAAGGACAGGGGAAGAGACCCAGTACTTC.

The genes are TRBV29-1 and TRBJ2-3; TRBD2 agrees at 9 bases. V dropped 3 bases and J dropped 2; count of bases not matched to a gene: 6. Germline V lookup: CDR1 SQVTM, CDR2 ANQGSEA. CDR3 size: 15 residues. The CDR3 region is CSVDERGDSTDTQYF. The CDR3 nucleotides are TGCAGCGTTGATGAGCGGGGGGATTCCACAGATACGCAGTATTTT.

This clonotype was observed once. A read error may produce the germline difference seen at one junction end. V usage is TRBV27 and J usage is TRBJ2-5; TRBD1 matches 8 bases. The end of the DNA fits TRBJ2-7 better, so the J call may be wrong. CDR3 length equals 15 residues. Looked up from germline, CDR1 is MNHEY and CDR2 is SMNVEV (reference sequence). CDR3 residues: CAGSWGAGGAHEQYF. In DNA, the CDR3 is TGTGCCGGCAGTTGGGGTGCAGGGGGCGCCCACGAGCAGTACTTC.

This clonotype was seen only a few times. This chain uses TRBV11-2 with TRBJ2-5; D not resolved. V lost 5 bases to trimming and J lost 4 bases, with 11 bases between them. This CDR3 comprises 13 residues. Germline CDR1 is SGHAT and CDR2 is FQNNGV. The CDR3 loop is CASSPGESETQYF. The CDR3 DNA reads as TGTGCCAGCAGCCCCGGCGAGTCAGAGACCCAGTACTTC.

In its sample, this clonotype ranks as medium-sized. V is TRBV15 and J is TRBJ2-7; 10 positions match TRBD1. The J segment lost 3 bases and the V segment lost 1 base, leaving 0 bases of the junction unmatched. The CDR3 is made up of 14 amino acids. CDR1 is LNHNV and CDR2 is YYDKDF in the germline V gene (reference sequence). This chain's CDR3 is CATSRGTGGYEQYF. In DNA, the CDR3 is TGTGCCACCAGCAGAGGGACAGGGGGCTACGAGCAGTACTTC.

The chain employs TRBV11-2 and TRBJ1-4, with D perhaps matching TRBD1 (6 bases). The CDR3 has 14 amino acids. The germline V gene has CDR1 SGHAT and CDR2 FQNNGV. Trimming took off 5 bases at V and 4 bases at J, with 11 bases between the two ends. The CDR3 DNA reads TGTGCCAGCAGCGGGACACGGTATAATGAAAAACTGTTTTTT. Translation gives CASSGTRYNEKLFF.

This clonotype was counted between two and nine times. This chain joins TRBV2 and TRBJ2-4; the D gene is possibly TRBD1 (6 bases). The J call may be mistaken, given a closer DNA end match to TRBJ2-7. This CDR3 has 16 residues. Per germline, CDR1 SNHLY and CDR2 FYNNEI. The CDR3: CASSEASDRTTYEQYF. Written as DNA, the CDR3 is TGTGCCAGCAGTGAAGCTTCAGACAGGACCACCTACGAGCAGTACTTC.

This clonotype has more than one count but fewer than ten. CDR3 coding DNA: TGTGCCAGCAGCTTACAATCGGGCGGGGAGACCCAGTACTTC. This sequence encodes CASSLQSGGETQYF. The chain joins TRBV7-2 to TRBJ2-5; D perhaps matches TRBD2 (5 bases). Looked up from germline, CDR1 is SGHTA and CDR2 is FQGNSA. Trimming took 2 bases from V and 5 from J, leaving 12 bases between them. The length of the CDR3 is 14 residues.

The chain employs TRBV12-3 or TRBV12-4 and TRBJ2-1; 7 positions agree with TRBD1. The CDR3 has 15 amino acids. With 6 bases clipped from V and 3 bases from J, the junction kept 8 bases outside the gene matches. The CDR3 DNA is TGTGCCAGCAGCCCACGGACAGGAAACTACAATGAGCAGTTCTTC. Its protein product is CASSPRTGNYNEQFF.

This clonotype was counted a few times. V usage is TRBV7-2 and J usage is TRBJ2-3, with a tentative D call TRBD1 (5 bases). Germline loops: CDR1 SGHTA, CDR2 FQGNSA. V lost 6 bases to trimming and J lost 4 bases, with 20 bases between them. This CDR3 is 16 amino acids long. The CDR3: CASSPPVKGRADTQYF. CDR3 in DNA: TGTGCCAGCAGTCCGCCCGTAAAGGGGCGAGCAGATACGCAGTATTTT.

To note about this clonotype: It may be a read error: a sequence one base away is much more abundant. The chain recombines TRBV5-1 with TRBJ2-1, with 13 positions matching TRBD2. CDR1 and CDR2 from the germline V gene are SGHRS and YFSETQ. This CDR3 comprises 16 residues. The V segment lost 1 base and the J segment 3 bases; nucleotides outside the gene matches: 1. This CDR3 is CASSLTSGGDYNEQFF. The DNA of the CDR3 is TGCGCCAGCAGCTTGACTAGCGGGGGGGACTACAATGAGCAGTTCTTC.

This clonotype was seen only a few times. The genes are TRBV20-1 and TRBJ2-3; 8 bases map to TRBD2. V lost 5 bases and J lost 4; bases outside the gene matches: 5. The CDR3 covers 13 residues. Germline CDR1 is DFQATT and CDR2 is SNEGSKA (reference sequence). CDR3 in amino acids: CSAPRGGSDTQYF. The DNA for the CDR3 is TGCAGTGCTCCTCGGGGGGGGTCAGATACGCAGTATTTT.

CDR3 in amino acids: CAISERADYEQYF. CDR3 sequence (DNA): TGTGCCATCAGTGAGAGGGCAGACTACGAGCAGTACTTC. V and J are TRBV10-3 and TRBJ2-7; D is uncertain. Trimming took 2 bases from V and 3 from J, leaving 8 bases between them. This CDR3 region has 13 residues. Germline CDR1 reads ENHRY; CDR2 reads SYGVKD.

V is TRBV6-5 and J is TRBJ2-7; D is possibly TRBD2 (6 bases). The better agreement between TRBJ2-5 and the DNA end casts doubt on the J call. The CDR3 extends over 15 amino acids. The germline gives CDR1 MNHEY, CDR2 SVGAGI. The DNA for the CDR3 is TGTGCCAGCAGTTACGGACCCGGGACTGAAGAGACCCAGTACTTC. Residues: CASSYGPGTEETQYF.